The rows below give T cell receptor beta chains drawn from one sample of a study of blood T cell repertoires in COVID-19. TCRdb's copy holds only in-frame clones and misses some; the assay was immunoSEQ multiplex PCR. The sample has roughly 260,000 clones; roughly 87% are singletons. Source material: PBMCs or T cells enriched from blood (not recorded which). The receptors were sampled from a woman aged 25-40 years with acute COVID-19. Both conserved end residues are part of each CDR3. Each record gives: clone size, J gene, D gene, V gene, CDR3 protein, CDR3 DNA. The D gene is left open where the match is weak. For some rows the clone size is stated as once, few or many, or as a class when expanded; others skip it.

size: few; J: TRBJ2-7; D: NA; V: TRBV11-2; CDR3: CARAGNLSYEQYF; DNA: TGTGCCAGGGCGGGGAACCTCTCCTACGAGCAGTACTTC
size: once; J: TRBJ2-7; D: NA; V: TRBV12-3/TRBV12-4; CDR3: CASTSSVDYEQYF; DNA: TGTGCCAGCACCTCCTCCGTAGACTACGAGCAGTACTTC
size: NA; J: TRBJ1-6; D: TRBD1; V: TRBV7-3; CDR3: CASSSSTGSNSPLHF; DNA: TGTGCCAGCAGCTCATCGACAGGGTCGAATTCACCCCTCCACTTT
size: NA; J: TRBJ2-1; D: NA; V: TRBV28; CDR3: CASSANGGRHNEQFF; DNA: TGTGCCAGCAGTGCAAATGGGGGGAGGCACAATGAGCAGTTCTTC
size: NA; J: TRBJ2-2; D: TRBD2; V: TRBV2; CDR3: CASNPTAGVANTGELFF; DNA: TGTGCCAGCAACCCTACCGCGGGGGTGGCGAACACCGGGGAGCTGTTTTTT
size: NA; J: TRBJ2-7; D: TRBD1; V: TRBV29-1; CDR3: CSGGTGSSISPYEQYF; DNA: TGCAGCGGGGGGACAGGCAGCTCAATCTCACCATACGAGCAGTACTTC
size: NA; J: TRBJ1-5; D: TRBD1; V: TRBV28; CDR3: CASGDRGGNQPQHF; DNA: TGTGCCAGCGGGGACAGAGGTGGCAATCAGCCCCAGCATTTT
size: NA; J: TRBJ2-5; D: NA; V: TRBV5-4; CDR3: CASSLPRETQYF; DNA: TGTGCCAGCAGCTTGCCCCGGGAGACCCAGTACTTC
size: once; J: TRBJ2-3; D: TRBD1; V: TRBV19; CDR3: CATELTPGQGGADTQYF; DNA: TGTGCCACCGAACTCACCCCCGGACAGGGTGGGGCAGATACGCAGTATTTT
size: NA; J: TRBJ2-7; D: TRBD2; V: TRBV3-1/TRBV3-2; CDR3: CASSPNPHPSSGLTSYEQYF; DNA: TGTGCCAGCAGCCCCAACCCTCACCCCTCTAGCGGGCTGACATCCTACGAGCAGTACTTC
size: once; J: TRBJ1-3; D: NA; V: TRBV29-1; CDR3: CSVVTGRGSGNTIYF; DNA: TGCAGCGTTGTTACGGGCCGGGGCTCTGGAAACACCATATATTTT